The subject of this entry is one TCR beta chain. Its antigen remains unidentified. Sequence at one end of the junction differs from germline and may be a read error. This CDR3 spans 17 amino acids. The germline CDR1 and CDR2 sequences are SEHNR and FQNEAQ (reference sequence). The sample originates from a study of cytomegalovirus exposure and HLA in healthy donors. Whole-study results and caveats: With DRB1 most and HLA-C fewest, TCR association rates differed between HLA loci in a later analysis.

As for the donors, each was a healthy bone marrow donor. Donors were nominally healthy when sampled, though unrecorded immune exposures were likely. Researchers ran the PCR with 60 Vbeta and 13 Jbeta primers. TCRdb's copy holds only in-frame clones and misses some; the assay was immunoSEQ multiplex PCR. The repertoire holds 100,000 or so clones, with around 70% as singletons. Material: PBMCs. The sequence came from a middle-aged man in good health and CMV-seronegative. V and J are TRBV7-9 and TRBJ2-1; maybe TRBD2 (7 bases). The CDR3 DNA reads as TGTTCCAGCAGCTGGGCCTTAGGGGGGGGATCCTACAATGAGCAGTTCTTC. Protein: CSSSWALGGGSYNEQFF.